Shown below are 21 T cell receptor beta chains from a single sample sequenced in a study of cytomegalovirus exposure and HLA in healthy donors. PCR was performed using 60 Vbeta and 13 Jbeta primers. Method: immunoSEQ multiplex PCR; TCRdb's copy keeps in-frame clones and lacks some. The profile shows roughly 120,000 clones, approximately 8.6% of them singletons. The sample was PBMCs. Receptors originate from a middle-aged woman in good health and CMV-seropositive.

This chain joins TRBV5-1 and TRBJ2-7, with 8 positions matching TRBD1. The CDR3 sequence is 16 residues long. Trimming cost V 3 bases and J 5 bases; bases outside gene matches: 13. Germline values: CDR1 SGHRS, CDR2 YFSETQ. CDR3 protein: CASSSGTGLYVDEQYF. The CDR3 coding sequence is TGCGCCAGCAGCTCCGGGACAGGCCTCTATGTCGACGAGCAGTACTTC.

This clone was counted between two and nine times. CDR3 in amino acids: CASSLPGQHLMNTEAFF. In DNA form, the CDR3 reads TGTGCCAGCTCACTCCCGGGACAGCATTTAATGAACACTGAAGCTTTCTTT. The V call is TRBV18, the J call TRBJ1-1, with 7 bases that match TRBD1. Germline-derived CDR1 and CDR2 are KGHSH and LQKENI. J lost 0 bases, V lost 4 bases, and 11 bases had no gene match. This CDR3 has 17 amino acids.

CDR3 sequence: CASSSGGSSYEQYF. The DNA for the CDR3 is TGTGCCAGCAGCTCTGGAGGGAGCTCCTACGAGCAGTACTTC. J is TRBJ2-7 and V is TRBV7-9, with D perhaps TRBD2 (6 bases). V dropped 4 bases and J dropped 0 bases, with 10 bases sitting between them. The germline V gene has CDR1 SEHNR and CDR2 FQNEAQ (reference sequence). The CDR3 length is 14 residues. Variable domain in full (rest from reference TRBV7-9 and TRBJ2-7): DTGVSQNPRHKITKRGQNVTFRCDPISEHNRLYWYRQTLGQGPEFLTYFQNEAQLEKSRLLSDRFSAERPKGSFSTLEIQRTEQGDSAMYLCASSSGGSSYEQYFGPGTRLTVT.

V usage is TRBV13 and J usage is TRBJ1-1; the match to TRBD1 covers 7 bases. CDR1 and CDR2 from the germline V gene are PRHDT and FYEKMQ (reference sequence). V was pared by 4 bases and J by 8 bases, with 4 bases of the junction left unmatched. This CDR3 region has 12 residues. The CDR3 sequence: CASSWRQGEAFF. The DNA of the CDR3 is TGTGCCAGCAGCTGGCGACAGGGCGAAGCTTTCTTT.

In its sample, this clone was seen a few times. Since no conserved phenylalanine or tryptophan closes the CDR3, a read error is the likely cause. The chain couples TRBV6-1 to TRBJ2-3; 15 bases fit TRBD2. The CDR3 sequence is 15 residues long. V trimming: 7 bases; J trimming: 4 bases; junction bases outside the gene matches: 3. Germline V gene data show CDR1 as MNHNS and CDR2 as SASEGT. The CDR3 reads CASTRTSGGADTQYV. The CDR3, as DNA: TGTGCCAGCACCAGGACTAGCGGGGGGGCAGATACGCAGTATGTT.

This clone was counted only a few times. This chain links TRBV5-6 with TRBJ1-5; D call uncertain. From germline, CDR1 is SGHDT and CDR2 YYEEEE. The V gene lost 0 bases and the J gene lost 5 bases, with 6 bases spanning the gap. This CDR3 spans 13 amino acids. The CDR3 DNA sequence: TGTGCCAGCAGCTTGGCAGGTGATCAGCCCCAGCATTTT. It yields the protein CASSLAGDQPQHF.

The genes are TRBV7-2 and TRBJ2-3, with 13 bases identical to TRBD2. The germline gives CDR1 SGHTA, CDR2 FQGNSA. J gave up 0 bases and V 4 bases, and 4 bases lay outside the gene matches. The CDR3 runs to 17 residues. CDR3 protein: CASSYQTSGGSTDTQYF. The CDR3 DNA reads TGTGCCAGCAGCTACCAGACTAGCGGGGGGAGCACAGATACGCAGTATTTT.

In its sample, this clone was seen a few times. The V call is TRBV4-1, the J call TRBJ2-7; 10 bases line up with TRBD1. The germline gives CDR1 MGHRA, CDR2 YSYEKL. The CDR3 has 14 amino acids. J lost 4 bases, V lost 4 bases, and 4 bases had no gene match. CDR3 nucleotides: TGCGCCAGCAGCCGGGACAGGGGTTCATACGAGCAGTACTTC. This sequence encodes CASSRDRGSYEQYF.

A few counts support this clone. This chain connects TRBV5-6 to TRBJ2-7; D call uncertain. From germline, CDR1 is SGHDT and CDR2 YYEEEE. The CDR3 consists of 15 residues. The V gene lost 0 bases and the J gene lost 0 bases, with 10 bases spanning the gap. This chain's CDR3 is CASSLAPTVSYEQYF. CDR3 DNA sequence: TGTGCCAGCAGCTTGGCCCCGACTGTCTCCTACGAGCAGTACTTC.

V is TRBV30 and J is TRBJ2-7, with D possibly being TRBD1 (6 bases). Germline V lookup: CDR1 GTSNPN, CDR2 SVGIG (reference sequence). With 4 bases removed from V and 3 bases from J, the gap between germline ends came to 10 bases. The CDR3 has 12 amino acids. CDR3 residues: CAWNRDNYEQYF. CDR3 DNA sequence: TGTGCCTGGAACCGGGACAACTACGAGCAGTACTTC.

There are a few counts of this clone. The chain has TRBV5-6 and TRBJ1-1; D is uncertain. The V gene's germline CDR1 is SGHDT and CDR2 YYEEEE. This CDR3 region has 16 residues. V lost 4 bases to trimming and J lost 0 bases, with 16 bases between them. CDR3 DNA: TGTGCCAGCAGCCTGCCGAGAGTACGAATGAACACTGAAGCTTTCTTT. It yields the protein CASSLPRVRMNTEAFF.

The chain links TRBV5-1 to TRBJ1-5; the D is unclear. Germline V gene lookup returns CDR1 SGHRS and CDR2 YFSETQ. V lost 0 bases to trimming and J lost 5 bases, with 12 bases between them. The CDR3 consists of 15 residues. This chain's CDR3 is CASSLGGGLYQPQHF. In nucleotides, the CDR3 is TGCGCCAGCAGCTTGGGAGGAGGGCTTTATCAGCCCCAGCATTTT.

The rearrangement links TRBV6-5 to TRBJ1-1; possibly TRBD1 for D (5 bases). Trimming pared 2 bases from V and 4 bases from J, leaving 17 bases between. The germline CDR1 and CDR2 sequences are MNHEY and SVGAGI. The CDR3 has 16 amino acids. The CDR3 DNA sequence: TGTGCCAGCAGTTACCCCACCCCCGGGGGAGCCACTGAAGCTTTCTTT. Translation: CASSYPTPGGATEAFF.

V is TRBV5-1 and J is TRBJ2-7, with D tentatively TRBD2 (6 bases). There are 15 residues in the CDR3. Trimming left V 2 bases short and J 2 bases short, with 14 bases between. Looked up from germline, CDR1 is SGHRS and CDR2 is YFSETQ. The CDR3 protein is CASSFGSGGAYEQYF. In nucleotides, the CDR3 is TGCGCCAGCAGCTTCGGGTCCGGGGGTGCCTACGAGCAGTACTTC.

In its sample, this clone was seen a few times. The chain combines TRBV29-1 with TRBJ1-1; possibly TRBD1 for D (5 bases). The CDR3 is 14 residues long. V was pared by 5 bases and J by 4 bases, with 17 bases between. Germline assignment: CDR1 SQVTM and CDR2 ANQGSEA. Here the CDR3 DNA reads TGCAGCGTTCCCCCCCCCGGGGGTATCACTGAAGCTTTCTTT. This gives the protein CSVPPPGGITEAFF.

This clone was counted only a few times. The chain carries TRBV5-4 and TRBJ1-1; D might be TRBD1 (5 bases). Germline V gives CDR1 SGHNT, CDR2 YYREEE (reference sequence). CDR3 length: 14 amino acids. The V and J ends lost 1 base and 0 bases respectively, with 7 bases between them. Written as DNA, the CDR3 is TGTGCCAGCAGCTTGAAGGGGTTGAACACTGAAGCTTTCTTT. It specifies CASSLKGLNTEAFF.

The rearrangement links TRBV5-1 to TRBJ1-1; the match to TRBD1 covers 11 bases. The germline V gene has CDR1 SGHRS and CDR2 YFSETQ. The CDR3 has 14 amino acids. Unmatched junction bases numbered 7, after V lost 6 bases and J lost 6 bases. CDR3 nucleotide sequence: TGCGCCAGCACCCGGGGGACAGGGGGATCTGAAGCTTTCTTT. This gives the protein CASTRGTGGSEAFF.

This clone occurred a few times. The rearrangement uses TRBV10-2 and TRBJ1-5; D call uncertain. Germline CDR1 and CDR2: WSHSY and SAAADI. With 1 base removed from V and 3 bases from J, the gap between germline ends came to 7 bases. This CDR3 contains 14 residues. In nucleotides, the CDR3 is TGCGCCAGCAGTGAGTGGGCCCTCAATCAGCCCCAGCATTTT. Translated, it gives CASSEWALNQPQHF.

A few counts support this clone. The CDR3 reads CASSLATNEKLFF. CDR3 nucleotides: TGTGCCAGTAGTCTTGCAACTAATGAAAAACTGTTTTTT. The chain uses TRBV19 and TRBJ1-4; the D is unclear. Germline loops: CDR1 LNHDA, CDR2 SQIVND (reference sequence). V was cut by 5 bases and J by 0 bases, with 4 bases left in between. This CDR3 region has 13 residues.

The chain employs TRBV25-1 and TRBJ1-1; D is unresolved. The CDR3 totals 14 residues. The V end lost 6 bases, the J end lost 5 bases, and 16 bases lay between the germline ends. Germline CDR1 and CDR2: MGHDK and SYGVNS. This CDR3 reads CASSVATLGTEAFF. CDR3 sequence (DNA): TGTGCCAGCAGCGTCGCAACTCTCGGGACTGAAGCTTTCTTT.

This clone was recorded a few times. The chain recombines TRBV29-1 with TRBJ1-1, with 9 nucleotides matching TRBD1. The CDR3 is 13 amino acids. Unmatched junction bases numbered 3, after V lost 6 bases and J lost 1 base. Looked up from germline, CDR1 is SQVTM and CDR2 is ANQGSEA. The CDR3 nucleotides are TGCAGCGTGGTGGGACAGGGGAACACTGAAGCTTTCTTT. As protein: CSVVGQGNTEAFF.